These 10 T cell receptor beta chains originate from one sample sequenced in a study of OX40 agonist ivuxolimab in advanced cancers. Method: immunoSEQ multiplex PCR; TCRdb's copy keeps in-frame clones and lacks some. Here the sample spans 57,000 or so clones, around 84% being singletons. Sequencing was performed on CD4+ or CD8+ T cells sorted from blood, taken in a trial of the OX40 agonist ivuxolimab. These TCRs come from an adult with an advanced solid tumor such as melanoma, head and neck, liver or kidney cancer.

The chain employs TRBV11-2 and TRBJ2-7, with 12 bases that match TRBD2. V lost 5 bases to trimming and J lost 2 bases; unmatched junction nucleotides: 16. The CDR3 runs 19 residues. Per the germline V gene, CDR1 is SGHAT and CDR2 is FQNNGV. This chain's CDR3 is CASSQRKGLAGIPPYEQYF. The DNA of the CDR3 is TGTGCCAGCAGCCAAAGAAAGGGACTAGCGGGTATCCCCCCCTACGAGCAGTACTTC. Drawing the rest from reference TRBV11-2 and TRBJ2-7, the complete variable domain is EAGVAQSPRYKIIEKRQSVAFWCNPISGHATLYWYQQILGQGPKLLIQFQNNGVVDDSQLPKDRFSAERLKGVDSTLKIQPAKLEDSAVYLCASSQRKGLAGIPPYEQYFGPGTRLTVT.

The CDR3 DNA reads TGTGCCACCAGCAGAGGACAGGAAGCTTTCTATGGCTACACCTTC. Encoded protein: CATSRGQEAFYGYTF. The chain links TRBV15 to TRBJ1-2, with a possible D match to TRBD1 (6 bases). Germline CDR1 reads LNHNV; CDR2 reads YYDKDF (reference sequence). The V gene lost 1 base and the J gene lost 4 bases, with 13 bases spanning the gap. The CDR3 loop spans 15 amino acids.

The rearrangement uses TRBV11-2 and TRBJ1-1; perhaps TRBD1 as D (5 bases). The length of the CDR3 is 13 residues. V lost 1 base to trimming and J lost 4 bases, with 7 bases between them. Germline V gene sequence: CDR1 SGHAT, CDR2 FQNNGV. The CDR3 nucleotides read TGTGCCAGCAGCTTAGTGGGGGGCACTGAAGCTTTCTTT. Translation: CASSLVGGTEAFF.

This rearrangement joins TRBV7-3 to TRBJ2-3; maybe TRBD1 (5 bases). The CDR3 sequence is 15 residues long. CDR1 is SGHTA and CDR2 is FQGTGA in the germline V gene. Trimming removed 2 bases at V and 1 base at J, with 10 bases between. The CDR3 loop is CASSLVRAGTDTQYF. As DNA, the CDR3 is TGTGCCAGCAGCTTAGTCAGGGCCGGCACAGATACGCAGTATTTT.

The chain has TRBV30 and TRBJ1-3; TRBD1 might be the D (6 bases). With 2 bases removed from V and 4 bases from J, the gap between germline ends came to 9 bases. The CDR3 spans 13 residues. CDR1 is GTSNPN, CDR2 SVGIG, per germline (reference sequence). The CDR3 sequence: CAWSTGWGNTIYF. Here the CDR3 DNA reads TGTGCCTGGAGTACAGGGTGGGGAAACACCATATATTTT.

V gene TRBV7-7 combines with J gene TRBJ2-7, with 7 bases identical to TRBD1. The CDR3 extends over 13 amino acids. Germline-derived CDR1 and CDR2 are SSHAT and FNYEAQ (reference sequence). V was clipped by 4 bases and J by 6 bases; unmatched bases: 6. In DNA, the CDR3 is TGTGCCAGCAGCTCCCAACAGGGGACCGAGCAGTACTTC. This encodes CASSSQQGTEQYF.

The chain links TRBV30 to TRBJ2-3; perhaps TRBD2 as D (5 bases). CDR3 length equals 11 residues. V was clipped by 5 bases and J by 4 bases, with 7 bases between them. Per germline, CDR1 GTSNPN and CDR2 SVGIG (reference sequence). CDR3: CAWGSADTQYF. The CDR3 DNA follows: TGTGCCTGGGGGAGTGCAGATACGCAGTATTTT.

The J gene is TRBJ2-5, the V gene TRBV28, with 8 bases lining up with TRBD2. Trimming took 6 bases from V and 2 from J; bases not matched to a gene: 5. Germline CDR1 reads MDHEN; CDR2 reads SYDVKM. The CDR3 spans 14 residues. CDR3 sequence (DNA): TGTGCCAGCAGGCTTAGCGGGAAACAAGAGACCCAGTACTTC. It encodes CASRLSGKQETQYF.

The chain combines TRBV29-1 with TRBJ1-1, with a possible D match to TRBD1 (5 bases). The CDR3 spans 13 residues. The germline V gene encodes CDR1 SQVTM and CDR2 ANQGSEA. The CDR3 DNA is TGCAGTGGGGGGACTATATGGAACACTGAAGCTTTCTTT. This gives the protein CSGGTIWNTEAFF. Full variable domain (outside the CDR3, taken from reference TRBV29-1 and TRBJ1-1): SAVISQKPSRDICQRGTSLTIQCQVDSQVTMMFWYRQQPGQSLTLIATANQGSEATYESGFVIDKFPISRPNLTFSTLTVSNMSPEDSSIYLCSGGTIWNTEAFFGQGTRLTVV.

This rearrangement joins TRBV5-1 to TRBJ2-3, with 16 bases fitting TRBD2. The CDR3 extends over 20 amino acids. Germline CDR1 is SGHRS and CDR2 is YFSETQ. The J segment lost 4 bases and the V segment lost 0 bases, leaving 11 bases of the junction unmatched. CDR3 nucleotides: TGCGCCAGCAGCTTGGCCGGGACTAGCGGGGGGGGCGATGCCCCAGATACGCAGTATTTT. Its protein product is CASSLAGTSGGGDAPDTQYF.